This T cell receptor beta chain was sequenced during a study of blood T cell repertoires in COVID-19. For the study at large: COVID-19 samples, acute and convalescent, were from the United States, Italy and Spain.

Germline lookup yields CDR1 SEHNR and CDR2 FQNEAQ (reference sequence). The CDR3 runs 15 residues. J gave up 6 bases and V 4 bases, and 6 bases lay outside the gene matches. Generated by immunoSEQ multiplex PCR, the TCRdb table keeps only in-frame clones and is missing some. The data hold around 100,000 clones, with roughly four fifths observed a single time. The rearrangement uses TRBV7-9 and TRBJ2-3; 11 nucleotides agree with TRBD2. This TCR was sampled from a human donor in a cohort sampled during active COVID-19. Source material: peripheral blood. Here the CDR3 reads CASSSKLAGEDTQYF. CDR3 DNA sequence: TGTGCCAGCAGCTCTAAACTAGCGGGAGAGGATACGCAGTATTTT.